The 14 T cell receptor beta chains presented below share a single source sample, sequenced in a study of human T cells and chemical hapten exposure. Individual cDNA molecules (in the library) carried attached unique molecular identifiers. A single record per CDR3 protein comes from TCRdb applying MiXCR to the reads. This repertoire shows 3,500 to 4,500 distinct CDR3 sequences, roughly 49% found once; its top ten account for 3.5%. The treatment denotes: therapeutic diphenylcyclopropenone sensitization with weekly scalp DPC. Sequencing was performed on whole blood, taken before DPC sensitization or 2, 6, or about 24 weeks after (not recorded which). Source of these receptors: an adult with alopecia areata. Some clones in this sample may be carry-over from other donors' samples. This table probably holds off-target reads from a library built for another chain.

This clonotype occurred once. V gene TRBV29-1 combines with J gene TRBJ2-1; D unresolved. Germline CDR1 is SQVTM and CDR2 is ANQGSEA. The V gene lost 1 base and the J gene lost 7 bases, with 11 bases spanning the gap. The CDR3 totals 13 residues. CDR3 residues: CSVEVFQANEQFF. The DNA of the CDR3 is TGCAGCGTTGAAGTTTTCCAGGCAAATGAGCAGTTCTTC.

The chain carries TRBV4-3 and TRBJ2-1; the D gene could be TRBD1 or TRBD2 (6 bases each). V lost 0 bases to trimming and J lost 7 bases, with 19 bases between them. CDR3 length: 17 amino acids. Germline lookup yields CDR1 LGHNA and CDR2 YSLEER. CDR3 in DNA: TGCGCCAGCAGCCAAGAAACCGGGGGCCTTGGGAGAAATGAGCAGTTCTTC. Translating it yields CASSQETGGLGRNEQFF.

This clonotype was seen a few times. The gene calls are TRBV6-2 or TRBV6-3 and TRBJ2-1; no clear D. Germline values: CDR1 MNHEY, CDR2 SVGEGT. With 0 bases removed from V and 6 bases from J, the gap between germline ends came to 0 bases. The CDR3 loop spans 11 amino acids. The CDR3 protein is CASSYSNEQFF. The DNA of the CDR3 is TGTGCCAGCAGTTACTCCAATGAGCAGTTCTTC.

The chain combines TRBV7-2 with TRBJ2-1; perhaps D is TRBD1 or TRBD2 (5 bases each). V was pared by 5 bases and J by 4 bases, with 12 bases between. Germline CDR1 SGHTA, CDR2 FQGNSA. This CDR3 has 14 residues. The CDR3 coding sequence is TGTGCCAGCAGCGGGCCGGGACGGTACAATGAGCAGTTCTTC. Its protein is CASSGPGRYNEQFF.

The rearrangement joins TRBV7-2 to TRBJ2-5; D not certain. V gave up 5 bases and J gave up 2 bases, with 9 bases separating them. This CDR3 is 13 amino acids long. CDR1 and CDR2 (germline): SGHTA, FQGNSA. The CDR3 nucleotides read TGTGCCAGCAGCCCTGAATGGCAAGAGACCCAGTACTTC. Protein: CASSPEWQETQYF.

The chain couples TRBV12-3 or TRBV12-4 to TRBJ2-1; D remains ambiguous. The CDR3 has 13 residues. V lost 8 bases, J lost 0 bases, and 8 bases lay in between. The CDR3 coding sequence is TGTGCCAGCGGGTTGAGCTCCTACAATGAGCAGTTCTTC. Residues: CASGLSSYNEQFF.

The chain is built from TRBV19 and TRBJ2-3; the match to TRBD2 covers 8 bases. The CDR3 extends over 16 amino acids. Losses at the gene ends were 7 bases for V and 3 bases for J; bases not matched to a gene: 12. The V gene's germline CDR1 is LNHDA and CDR2 SQIVND (reference sequence). CDR3 loop: CASTSRAGVGTDTQYF. The DNA for the CDR3 is TGTGCCAGTACTAGCAGAGCGGGAGTTGGGACAGATACGCAGTATTTT.

The rearrangement joins TRBV5-1 to TRBJ2-3; perhaps TRBD1 as D (5 bases). V shed 0 bases and J shed 2 bases, with 7 bases lying between them. Germline assignment: CDR1 SGHRS and CDR2 YFSETQ. CDR3 size: 14 residues. The CDR3 nucleotides are TGCGCCAGCAGCTTGGTCAGGGACACAGATACGCAGTATTTT. This codes for CASSLVRDTDTQYF.

This clonotype was seen a few times. CDR3 bases: TGTGCCAGCAGTTTAGGATCCGCGGATTACAATGAGCAGTTCTTC. This codes for CASSLGSADYNEQFF. The V gene is TRBV12-3 or TRBV12-4, the J gene TRBJ2-1; D not certain. Trimming pared 1 base from V and 4 bases from J, leaving 11 bases between. This CDR3 comprises 15 residues.

The rearrangement links TRBV29-1 to TRBJ2-7; D not resolved. Per germline, CDR1 SQVTM and CDR2 ANQGSEA. V was cut by 4 bases and J by 1 base, with 8 bases left in between. This CDR3 comprises 12 residues. CDR3 bases: TGCAGCGTTGTCAAACATTCCTACGAGCAGTACTTC. Protein product: CSVVKHSYEQYF.

This clonotype was detected only a few times. The chain couples TRBV14 to TRBJ2-2; TRBD2 is a possible D gene (5 bases). Trimming cost V 5 bases and J 2 bases, with 15 bases left between them. The CDR3 runs 16 residues. CDR1 and CDR2 (germline): SGHDN, FVKESK. CDR3 DNA: TGTGCCAGCAGCGCCCTTGGCGGGTTCAACACCGGGGAGCTGTTTTTT. As protein: CASSALGGFNTGELFF.

This clonotype was counted a few times. The gene calls are TRBV20-1 and TRBJ2-1; D not certain. The CDR3 totals 16 residues. The V and J ends lost 3 bases and 10 bases respectively, with 25 bases between them. Germline CDR1 and CDR2: DFQATT and SNEGSKA (reference sequence). The CDR3 sequence is CSARVLGHDHGEEQFF. DNA of the CDR3: TGCAGTGCTAGGGTTCTTGGCCACGATCACGGAGAAGAGCAGTTCTTC.

The V gene is TRBV12-3 or TRBV12-4, the J gene TRBJ2-3, with D tentatively TRBD2 (5 bases). V lost 1 base and J lost 0, with 8 bases in between. The CDR3 is 15 amino acids. The DNA of the CDR3 is TGTGCCAGCAGTTTAGGCGGCGGGAGCACAGATACGCAGTATTTT. This translates into CASSLGGGSTDTQYF.

The chain employs TRBV7-2 and TRBJ2-7; D remains ambiguous. Germline V gene data show CDR1 as SGHTA and CDR2 as FQGNSA. The V end was cut by 5 bases, the J end by 2 bases, with 16 bases between. This CDR3 spans 15 amino acids. The CDR3 DNA sequence: TGTGCCAGCAGCCCCCAGCCCGGGCCCCCCTACGAGCAGTACTTC. This codes for CASSPQPGPPYEQYF.